This T cell receptor (beta chain) was sequenced during a study of T cell responses to AZD1222 COVID-19 vaccine. Findings and limits, study-wide: The study found Spike-specific TCR breadth and depth rose after two AZD1222 doses. Baseline antibody screening turned up just six seropositive AZD1222 recipients.

TCRdb keeps only in-frame clones here, not all; method: immunoSEQ multiplex PCR. This table holds about 86,000 clones, roughly 88% found once. Unmatched junction bases numbered 16, after V lost 5 bases and J lost 7 bases. Germline values: CDR1 LGHNA, CDR2 YNFKEQ. The CDR3 sequence is 17 residues long. About this clone itself: Its antigen is unidentified.

The sequence derives from an adult in good health. The rearrangement links TRBV4-2 to TRBJ2-5; TRBD2 aligns across 10 bases. The specimen was peripheral blood, collected on day 0 of AZD1222 vaccination. The CDR3 region is CASSISGRADSGGTQYF. The CDR3 DNA reads as TGTGCCAGCAGCATCAGCGGGAGGGCCGATTCCGGGGGGACCCAGTACTTC.